This T cell receptor beta chain was found in a study of patients and donors after allogeneic stem cell transplantation. This clonotype was seen only a few times. TCRdb redid the calling of the RT-PCR reads with MiXCR, one entry per CDR3 protein. The table lists roughly 200,000 distinct CDR3 sequences, 38% of them singletons. The V and J ends lost 4 bases and 4 bases respectively, with 13 bases between them. CDR1 and CDR2 (germline): DFQATT, SNEGSKA (reference sequence). The CDR3 sequence is 14 residues long. This TCR was recovered from a human donor who was either an allogeneic HSCT recipient or a stem cell or donor lymphocyte infusion donor (not recorded which). It is not recorded whose cells these are; they may come from a transplant donor. The chain recombines TRBV20-1 with TRBJ1-4; maybe TRBD1 (6 bases). The specimen sequenced was blood, either unsorted or a sorted T cell fraction (not recorded which). CDR3 region: CSAIRTVDNEKLFF. The CDR3 DNA sequence: TGCAGTGCTATCCGGACAGTTGATAATGAAAAACTGTTTTTT.